Listed here are 14 T cell receptor beta chains from one sample, sequenced in a study of cytomegalovirus exposure and HLA in healthy donors. In the PCR, 60 Vbeta and 13 Jbeta primers were used. Method: immunoSEQ multiplex PCR; TCRdb's copy keeps in-frame clones and lacks some. The table has approximately 130,000 clones, around 77% seen once; the top ten hold approximately 1.2%. Sequencing was performed on PBMCs. These receptor sequences come from a man aged 50 to 59 in good health and CMV-seronegative.

The rearrangement joins TRBV28 to TRBJ1-1; perhaps TRBD1 as D (6 bases). With 7 bases removed from V and 1 base from J, the gap between germline ends came to 19 bases. The germline V gene has CDR1 MDHEN and CDR2 SYDVKM. The CDR3 is made up of 16 amino acids. The CDR3 region is CASTFGGRTGNTEAFF. The CDR3 DNA is TGTGCCAGCACCTTCGGGGGGCGAACGGGGAACACTGAAGCTTTCTTT.

The genes are TRBV11-3 and TRBJ1-1; TRBD1 is a possible D gene (5 bases). Per germline, CDR1 SGHNT and CDR2 YENEEA. V lost 4 bases and J 1 base, leaving 7 bases between the germline ends. This CDR3 is 13 amino acids long. The CDR3 DNA reads as TGTGCCAGCAGCTGGGGGGGGAACACTGAAGCTTTCTTT. Its translation: CASSWGGNTEAFF.

The rearrangement uses TRBV5-1 and TRBJ1-4; 8 nucleotides match TRBD1. Losses at the gene ends were 5 bases for V and 8 bases for J; bases not matched to a gene: 11. CDR1 is SGHRS and CDR2 is YFSETQ in the germline V gene. The CDR3 spans 15 residues. For the CDR3, the DNA is TGCGCCAGCAGACCCCTCGGACAGGGAAGCGAAAAACTGTTTTTT. This codes for CASRPLGQGSEKLFF.

The chain is built from TRBV7-9 and TRBJ2-1; D possibly corresponds to TRBD2 (6 bases). CDR1 and CDR2 (germline): SEHNR, FQNEAQ (reference sequence). V lost 5 bases and J lost 7, with 30 bases in between. The CDR3 extends over 19 amino acids. The CDR3 loop reads CASSPEWGVGAGAFNEQFF. In DNA form, the CDR3 reads TGTGCCAGCAGCCCGGAGTGGGGGGTAGGAGCGGGCGCGTTTAATGAGCAGTTCTTC.

This chain links TRBV6-5 with TRBJ2-7; 14 nucleotides match TRBD2. Germline V lookup: CDR1 MNHEY, CDR2 SVGAGI. V lost 8 bases to trimming and J lost 5 bases; unmatched junction nucleotides: 5. There are 14 residues in the CDR3. CDR3 nucleotides: TGTGCCAGCGGAAGACTAGCGGGAGGGGACGAGCAGTACTTC. Translation gives CASGRLAGGDEQYF.

The V and J genes are TRBV11-2 and TRBJ2-1, with 13 bases lining up with TRBD2. Germline lookup yields CDR1 SGHAT and CDR2 FQNNGV. The CDR3 consists of 14 residues. The V segment lost 3 bases and the J segment 8 bases; nucleotides outside the gene matches: 1. The CDR3 loop reads CASSLGLAGYEQFF. CDR3 bases: TGTGCCAGCAGCTTGGGACTAGCGGGATATGAGCAGTTCTTC. The complete variable domain, with remaining parts taken from reference TRBV11-2 and TRBJ2-1, reads EAGVAQSPRYKIIEKRQSVAFWCNPISGHATLYWYQQILGQGPKLLIQFQNNGVVDDSQLPKDRFSAERLKGVDSTLKIQPAKLEDSAVYLCASSLGLAGYEQFFGPGTRLTVL.

The chain is built from TRBV9 and TRBJ2-3, with a possible D match to TRBD2 (6 bases). This CDR3 region has 13 residues. Germline V gene data show CDR1 as SGDLS and CDR2 as YYNGEE. Trimming cost V 3 bases and J 3 bases, with 8 bases left between them. CDR3 DNA: TGTGCCAGCAGCGGGAGGGTGACAGATACGCAGTATTTT. Encoded protein: CASSGRVTDTQYF.

This clone is a singleton in its sample. The chain links TRBV12-5 to TRBJ2-3; TRBD2 might be the D (6 bases). This CDR3 is built from 18 residues. V lost 1 base to trimming and J lost 2 bases, with 19 bases between them. Germline V CDR1 and CDR2: LGHNT, FRNRAP. The CDR3 bases are TGTGCTAGTGGTTTGGCAACTACCGGGACTGGCCACACAGATACGCAGTATTTT. It specifies CASGLATTGTGHTDTQYF.

V usage is TRBV27 and J usage is TRBJ2-3, with 10 nucleotides matching TRBD1. There are 16 residues in the CDR3. Germline V gene sequence: CDR1 MNHEY, CDR2 SMNVEV (reference sequence). V lost 6 bases and J lost 4; bases outside the gene matches: 10. The CDR3 DNA sequence: TGTGCCAGCAGCCCGCCGCCTGGACAGGGGGCAGATACGCAGTATTTT. Its translation is CASSPPPGQGADTQYF.

The chain is built from TRBV6-5 and TRBJ2-7; weak D call: TRBD1 (6 bases). V was cut by 2 bases and J by 2 bases, with 13 bases left in between. The CDR3 has 15 amino acids. Germline-derived CDR1 and CDR2 are MNHEY and SVGAGI. CDR3 nucleotides: TGTGCCAGCAGTTACGAAGGGACATCGCCCTACGAGCAGTACTTC. Protein sequence: CASSYEGTSPYEQYF.

This chain uses TRBV5-1 with TRBJ2-3; TRBD1 matches 8 bases. Trimming cost V 3 bases and J 2 bases; bases outside gene matches: 5. The CDR3 length is 15 residues. CDR1 and CDR2 (germline): SGHRS, YFSETQ. CDR3 loop: CASSSGQGNTDTQYF. In nucleotides, the CDR3 is TGCGCCAGCAGCTCCGGACAGGGAAACACAGATACGCAGTATTTT.

The chain carries TRBV5-1 and TRBJ2-2, with 7 bases matching TRBD1. CDR1 and CDR2 (germline): SGHRS, YFSETQ. V was clipped by 2 bases and J by 0 bases; unmatched bases: 7. The CDR3 runs 17 residues. CDR3: CASSFKRGQPNTGELFF. CDR3 DNA: TGCGCCAGCAGCTTCAAGAGGGGACAGCCGAACACCGGGGAGCTGTTTTTT.

The chain links TRBV7-2 to TRBJ1-2; maybe TRBD1 (6 bases). The V gene's germline CDR1 is SGHTA and CDR2 FQGNSA. The germline V and J ends were trimmed by 1 base and 8 bases, with 14 bases remaining between them. The CDR3 spans 14 residues. CDR3 coding DNA: TGTGCCAGCAGCTTAGTGGGGGCGGCAGAGGGCTACACCTTC. Protein product: CASSLVGAAEGYTF.

The CDR3 DNA reads as TGTGCCTGGAGTAAAGGGACAGGGGGCTATGATGAGCAGTTCTTC. Amino acids: CAWSKGTGGYDEQFF. V gene TRBV30 combines with J gene TRBJ2-1, with 12 positions matching TRBD1. This CDR3 contains 15 residues. In germline, CDR1 is GTSNPN, CDR2 SVGIG (reference sequence). J was trimmed by 8 bases and V by 2 bases; bases with no gene match: 7.